This T cell receptor beta chain derives from a study of T-cell reconstitution after alpha-beta-depleted transplantation in children. This clonotype showed up many times. As yet, its antigen is unknown. Study-level points and caveats: Reportedly, alpha-beta T cells present about two months post-transplant originated from several hundred expanded clones of graft origin. At the one-year point after transplant, T-cell counts and TCRbeta diversity were found to come mostly from T cells that had been newly produced.

CDR3 length: 12 residues. Germline lookup yields CDR1 ENHRY and CDR2 SYGVKD. V was shortened by 2 bases and J by 8 bases, with 7 bases between the two germline ends. A library of TCRbeta sequences, prepared with unique molecular identifiers, was generated. TCRdb reprocessed the PCR reads with MiXCR, giving one entry per CDR3 protein. The table has about 600,000 distinct CDR3 sequences, 20% to 25% seen once. This clonotype originated in a boy in the first two years of life who had a stem cell transplant for acute myeloid leukemia, so the T cells may come from the graft donor. The rearrangement links TRBV10-3 to TRBJ2-4; D is uncertain. The source material was PBMCs, mostly from graft donor cells, sampled 360 days after TCRalphabeta/CD19-depleted stem cell transplant. CDR3 DNA: TGTGCCATCAGTGAGGGGGTGTACATTCAGTACTTC. Translating it yields CAISEGVYIQYF.